The next 23 T cell receptor beta chains were all read from a single sample in a study of identical twins. Using its own MiXCR run on the 5' RACE reads, TCRdb lists one record per CDR3 protein. The sample lists around 500,000 distinct CDR3 sequences, approximately 14% seen once, with 0.52% in the top ten. In addition, the sample was reused for a study of yellow fever vaccine responses in identical twins.

Input material: CD4+ T cells sorted from blood. These receptors all come from a woman between 18 and 29 years old in good health.

This clonotype was counted a few times. The chain joins TRBV11-1 to TRBJ2-7, with 14 bases aligning to TRBD2. The V gene end was trimmed by 4 bases and the J gene end by 0 bases; junction bases not matched to a gene: 11. Germline lookup yields CDR1 SGHAT and CDR2 FQDESV (reference sequence). The CDR3 covers 19 residues. CDR3 bases: TGTGCCAGCAGCTCCGGGGGCGCGGGGACTAGCGGGAGCTCCTACGAGCAGTACTTC. It encodes CASSSGGAGTSGSSYEQYF.

In this sample, this clonotype turned up a few times. The rearrangement joins TRBV3-1 to TRBJ2-3, with 14 bases that match TRBD2. CDR1 LGHDT and CDR2 YNNKEL come from the germline V gene (reference sequence). The CDR3 sequence is 16 residues long. V lost 4 bases, J lost 5 bases, and 5 bases stayed unmatched. This chain's CDR3 is CASSLRLAGGEDTQYF. The CDR3 DNA sequence: TGTGCCAGCAGCCTAAGACTAGCGGGGGGGGAAGATACGCAGTATTTT.

Many counts were recorded for this clonotype. The genes are TRBV10-3 and TRBJ2-7; 7 bases fit TRBD1. The CDR3 totals 14 residues. Germline V CDR1 and CDR2: ENHRY, SYGVKD. V was clipped by 5 bases and J by 3 bases; unmatched bases: 7. The CDR3 loop reads CAISPRGQDYEQYF. The DNA for the CDR3 is TGTGCCATCAGTCCCCGAGGACAGGACTACGAGCAGTACTTC.

The chain couples TRBV12-3 or TRBV12-4 to TRBJ1-6; D may be TRBD1 (6 bases). This CDR3 region has 14 residues. Trimming removed 4 bases from V and 7 bases from J, with 11 bases in between. This CDR3 reads CASSWTEVNSPLHF. CDR3 DNA: TGTGCCAGCAGTTGGACAGAGGTAAATTCACCCCTCCACTTT.

DNA of the CDR3: TGTGCCAGCAGCTTACGTGGACAGGGTCAAGAGACCCAGTACTTC. Amino acids: CASSLRGQGQETQYF. V and J are TRBV11-2 and TRBJ2-5; 8 nucleotides align to TRBD1. CDR1 is SGHAT, CDR2 FQNNGV, per germline. CDR3 length equals 15 residues. After removal of 2 bases from V and 2 bases from J, the junction contained 4 bases not matched to a gene.

This clonotype was seen many times. J is TRBJ2-1 and V is TRBV11-1; 10 bases agree with TRBD2. This CDR3 spans 19 amino acids. With V trimmed by 5 bases and J by 0 bases, 13 bases remained unmatched. Germline CDR1 SGHAT, CDR2 FQDESV (reference sequence). DNA for the CDR3: TGTGCCAGCAGCCCCGGAGCGGGGGGGCGATCGAGCTCCTACAATGAGCAGTTCTTC. Amino acids: CASSPGAGGRSSSYNEQFF. Looking up the rest from reference TRBV11-1 and TRBJ2-1 gives the full variable domain: EAEVAQSPRYKITEKSQAVAFWCDPISGHATLYWYRQILGQGPELLVQFQDESVVDDSQLPKDRFSAERLKGVDSTLKIQPAELGDSAMYLCASSPGAGGRSSSYNEQFFGPGTRLTVL.

The chain carries TRBV12-3 or TRBV12-4 and TRBJ1-5; D gene uncertain. The CDR3 contains 17 residues. Trimming stripped 0 bases from V and 6 bases from J, with 18 bases between. As DNA, the CDR3 is TGTGCCAGCAGTTTAGCTCGTCCGGGTTTGTCGGGTCAGCCCCAGCATTTT. The encoded protein is CASSLARPGLSGQPQHF.

CDR3 sequence: CSARGGGGTEAFF. CDR3 nucleotide sequence: TGCAGTGCTAGAGGGGGAGGGGGCACTGAAGCTTTCTTT. The rearrangement joins TRBV20-1 to TRBJ1-1; TRBD1 is a possible D gene (6 bases). This CDR3 contains 13 residues. Looked up from germline, CDR1 is DFQATT and CDR2 is SNEGSKA (reference sequence). Trimming stripped 1 base from V and 4 bases from J, with 10 bases between.

This rearrangement joins TRBV29-1 to TRBJ2-1, with TRBD2 matching over 8 bases. The junction had 5 bases not matched to a gene; V was cut back by 7 bases and J by 3 bases. The CDR3 length is 13 residues. Germline V gene sequence: CDR1 SQVTM, CDR2 ANQGSEA. In nucleotides, the CDR3 is TGCAGCGGAGCGGGAGTGAACTACAATGAGCAGTTCTTC. Protein product: CSGAGVNYNEQFF.

The rearrangement uses TRBV20-1 and TRBJ2-5; D may be TRBD1 (6 bases). The CDR3 extends over 13 amino acids. Trimming cost V 6 bases and J 2 bases, with 13 bases left between them. In germline, CDR1 is DFQATT, CDR2 SNEGSKA (reference sequence). In DNA form, the CDR3 reads TGCAGTGCAGACCGGACAGTTCAAGAGACCCAGTACTTC. This encodes CSADRTVQETQYF.

This clonotype showed up just a few times. V is TRBV28 and J is TRBJ2-7, with 9 bases aligning to TRBD1. Germline CDR1 MDHEN, CDR2 SYDVKM. V was clipped by 5 bases and J by 6 bases; unmatched bases: 2. The length of the CDR3 is 12 residues. CDR3 loop: CASSTGGLEQYF. The CDR3 DNA reads as TGTGCCAGCAGTACAGGGGGCCTCGAGCAGTACTTC.

This sequence joins TRBV5-1 and TRBJ2-3; 11 nucleotides line up with TRBD2. Germline V gene sequence: CDR1 SGHRS, CDR2 YFSETQ. This CDR3 has 16 residues. The ends lost 0 bases at V and 2 bases at J; junction bases unmatched: 2. The DNA for the CDR3 is TGCGCCAGCAGCTTGGTACTAGCGGGGGTCACAGATACGCAGTATTTT. It specifies CASSLVLAGVTDTQYF.

This clonotype was observed a few times. The chain uses TRBV7-9 and TRBJ2-1, with 8 bases matching TRBD1. Looked up from germline, CDR1 is SEHNR and CDR2 is FQNEAQ (reference sequence). This CDR3 comprises 16 residues. V trimming: 8 bases; J trimming: 8 bases; junction bases outside the gene matches: 17. The CDR3 loop is CASERQGRATIHEQFF. Written as DNA, the CDR3 is TGTGCCAGCGAGAGACAGGGGCGTGCGACTATCCATGAGCAGTTCTTC.

This chain joins TRBV7-9 and TRBJ2-7; perhaps TRBD2 as D (5 bases). Germline CDR1 is SEHNR and CDR2 is FQNEAQ (reference sequence). Trimming cost V 6 bases and J 5 bases, with 23 bases left between them. The CDR3 extends over 16 amino acids. The DNA of the CDR3 is TGTGCCAGCAGTTTGAGGGAATTGAAAGATTTCCACGAGCAGTACTTC. Translating it yields CASSLRELKDFHEQYF.

The V gene is TRBV7-9, the J gene TRBJ2-7, with TRBD1 identical over 8 bases. Germline V gene data show CDR1 as SEHNR and CDR2 as FQNEAQ (reference sequence). V gave up 4 bases and J gave up 5 bases; unmatched junction bases: 4. The CDR3 has 13 residues. The CDR3 bases are TGTGCCAGCAGCTCCCAGGGGGCGGACGAGCAGTACTTC. Residues: CASSSQGADEQYF.

This clonotype was recorded a few times. The gene calls are TRBV4-2 and TRBJ2-5; TRBD1 might be the D (6 bases). Germline V lookup: CDR1 LGHNA, CDR2 YNFKEQ. The CDR3 contains 14 residues. Trimming pared 0 bases from V and 6 bases from J, leaving 11 bases between. The CDR3 loop reads CASSQDRGKQTQYF. CDR3 sequence (DNA): TGTGCCAGCAGCCAAGACAGGGGCAAACAGACCCAGTACTTC.

CDR3 in amino acids: CASSPTLRGYTGELFF. The CDR3 DNA sequence: TGCGCCAGCAGTCCGACCTTGCGGGGGTACACCGGGGAGCTGTTTTTT. This sequence joins TRBV5-1 and TRBJ2-2; TRBD2 aligns across 7 bases. V lost 5 bases to trimming and J lost 3 bases; unmatched junction nucleotides: 10. The CDR3 totals 16 residues. CDR1 SGHRS and CDR2 YFSETQ come from the germline V gene.

This clonotype was counted a few times. The chain is built from TRBV3-1 and TRBJ2-1; 7 nucleotides align to TRBD2. J was trimmed by 5 bases and V by 1 base; bases with no gene match: 5. Germline CDR1 LGHDT, CDR2 YNNKEL (reference sequence). This CDR3 has 15 amino acids. This CDR3 reads CASSQGWEGHNEQFF. CDR3 coding DNA: TGTGCCAGCAGCCAAGGGTGGGAGGGCCACAATGAGCAGTTCTTC.

This chain uses TRBV5-1 with TRBJ2-7, with 10 bases fitting TRBD1. Trimming took 4 bases from V and 3 from J; bases not matched to a gene: 7. The germline CDR1 and CDR2 sequences are SGHRS and YFSETQ. This CDR3 is 15 amino acids long. The CDR3: CASSPGRDRGYEQYF. CDR3 nucleotide sequence: TGCGCCAGCAGCCCGGGCCGGGACAGGGGCTACGAGCAGTACTTC.

This clonotype was observed a few times. The chain employs TRBV10-3 and TRBJ2-3; a weak D match, TRBD1 (6 bases). Between the trimmed V and J ends, which lost 6 bases and 2 bases, there was a span of 12 bases. The CDR3 runs to 14 residues. CDR1 and CDR2 (germline): ENHRY, SYGVKD. The CDR3, as DNA: TGTGCCATCAGACCGGGACAAGACACAGATACGCAGTATTTT. Its translation is CAIRPGQDTDTQYF.

The chain recombines TRBV20-1 with TRBJ2-1; D gene uncertain. With 3 bases removed from V and 4 bases from J, the gap between germline ends came to 10 bases. The CDR3 sequence is 13 residues long. Germline assignment: CDR1 DFQATT and CDR2 SNEGSKA (reference sequence). CDR3 sequence reads: CSASSTLYNEQFF. The CDR3 nucleotides are TGCAGTGCTAGCTCGACCTTATACAATGAGCAGTTCTTC.

V gene TRBV6-2 or TRBV6-3 combines with J gene TRBJ2-1; D uncertain. The CDR3 is made up of 11 amino acids. Germline CDR1 reads MNHEY; CDR2 reads SVGEGT. V was pared by 5 bases and J by 15 bases, with 14 bases between. The CDR3 DNA reads TGTGCCAGCAGTGCGCCCTCCGCCGCGTTCTTC. Protein: CASSAPSAAFF.

This clonotype was observed many times. The chain has TRBV7-9 and TRBJ2-2, with D possibly being TRBD2 (6 bases). The CDR3 spans 16 residues. From germline, CDR1 is SEHNR and CDR2 FQNEAQ (reference sequence). Trimming pared 5 bases from V and 6 bases from J, leaving 19 bases between. The CDR3: CASSPPSGRKSGELFF. The CDR3 bases are TGTGCCAGCAGCCCACCGTCAGGGAGGAAGTCCGGGGAGCTGTTTTTT.